These 8 T cell receptor beta chains were all obtained from the same sample, sequenced in a study of regulatory T cells in long-lasting Graves disease. Described time point: newly diagnosed GD, antithyroid drugs for less than 3 months. After RNA was extracted from PBMCs, the TCR library was made from it. The TCR beta library used iRepertoire HTBI primers with Arm-PCR amplification of CDR3. MiXCR, run by TCRdb on the multiplex PCR reads, gives a single entry per CDR3 protein. This sample has 500,000 or so distinct CDR3 sequences, with around 15% found just once. These data were also reused for a study on T cells in Graves' hyperthyroidism and ophthalmopathy.

This specimen was peripheral blood mononuclear cells (PBMCs), taken at new diagnosis, from a patient treated with antithyroid drugs. The receptors were sampled from a woman aged 50 to 65 with Graves disease.

V usage is TRBV7-2 and J usage is TRBJ2-7; D gene ambiguous. Trimming stripped 5 bases from V and 8 bases from J, with 10 bases between. The CDR3 runs 11 residues. Per germline, CDR1 SGHTA and CDR2 FQGNSA. CDR3 region: CASSLSHKQYF. In DNA form, the CDR3 reads TGTGCCAGCAGCCTCTCTCACAAGCAGTACTTC.

In this sample, this clonotype turned up a few times. The chain combines TRBV5-1 with TRBJ2-7; TRBD1 aligns across 9 bases. After removal of 0 bases from V and 4 bases from J, the junction contained 8 bases not matched to a gene. The CDR3 is 16 residues long. Germline V gene lookup returns CDR1 SGHRS and CDR2 YFSETQ. The CDR3 sequence is CASSLGGQGWRYEQYF. CDR3 nucleotide sequence: TGCGCCAGCAGCTTGGGGGGACAGGGTTGGCGGTACGAGCAGTACTTC.

This clonotype was recorded at least ten times. This chain links TRBV7-8 with TRBJ2-7, with a possible D match to TRBD2 (6 bases). Germline V CDR1 and CDR2: SGHVS, FQNEAQ. The CDR3 has 15 amino acids. The V and J ends lost 3 bases and 4 bases respectively, with 16 bases between them. The CDR3 DNA is TGTGCCAGCAGCTTTTCTGCGGGATGGGGATACGAGCAGTACTTC. Its protein is CASSFSAGWGYEQYF.

CDR3 protein: CASYFPGQVVFGTRNTGELFF. The DNA of the CDR3 is TGTGCCAGCTATTTTCCCGGACAGGTAGTTTTTGGGACTAGGAACACCGGGGAGCTGTTTTTT. This chain uses TRBV2 with TRBJ2-2; D possibly corresponds to TRBD2 (8 bases). V was clipped by 8 bases and J by 1 base, with 32 bases between them. This CDR3 is built from 21 residues. The V gene's germline CDR1 is SNHLY and CDR2 FYNNEI. Full variable domain (remainder filled in from reference TRBV2 and TRBJ2-2): EPEVTQTPSHQVTQMGQEVILRCVPISNHLYFYWYRQILGQKVEFLVSFYNNEISEKSEIFDDQFSVERPDGSNFTLKIRSTKLEDSAMYFCASYFPGQVVFGTRNTGELFFGEGSRLTVL.

In this sample, this clonotype turned up a few times. This sequence joins TRBV7-2 and TRBJ2-7; D unresolved. The germline V gene encodes CDR1 SGHTA and CDR2 FQGNSA. The CDR3 is 12 residues long. The V end lost 5 bases, the J end lost 6 bases, and 11 bases lay between the germline ends. The CDR3 nucleotides read TGTGCCAGCAGCGCCCCTTCCCTCGAGCAGTACTTC. Translation gives CASSAPSLEQYF.

Concerning this clonotype: A far larger clone differs by one base, so this is likely a read error. The CDR3 DNA reads as TGTGCCAGCAGCACCGGACAGGGGGGTAGTTTAAGTGAGCAGTTCTTC. It encodes CASSTGQGGSLSEQFF. The J gene is TRBJ2-1, the V gene TRBV7-2, with 10 bases matching TRBD1. J was trimmed by 9 bases and V by 5 bases; bases with no gene match: 13. This CDR3 comprises 16 residues. The V gene's germline CDR1 is SGHTA and CDR2 FQGNSA.

The table lists this clonotype with many counts. V is TRBV27 and J is TRBJ2-1, with TRBD2 matching over 11 bases. V dropped 4 bases and J dropped 5; count of bases not matched to a gene: 1. The CDR3 runs to 14 residues. Germline V CDR1 and CDR2: MNHEY, SMNVEV (reference sequence). The CDR3 sequence is CASSSGLADNEQFF. CDR3 sequence (DNA): TGTGCCAGCAGTTCGGGACTAGCGGACAATGAGCAGTTCTTC.

This clonotype has ten or more counts. V gene TRBV12-3 or TRBV12-4 combines with J gene TRBJ2-1; D not certain. CDR3 length: 13 amino acids. V was clipped by 5 bases and J by 7 bases, with 12 bases between them. The CDR3 spells CASSVQVENEQFF. Written as DNA, the CDR3 is TGTGCCAGCAGTGTCCAGGTGGAAAATGAGCAGTTCTTC.